Listed below are T cell receptor beta chains from one sample, sequenced in a study of cytomegalovirus exposure and HLA in healthy donors. Assay used: immunoSEQ multiplex PCR; TCRdb lists only in-frame clones, some missing. The sample contains 130,000 or so clones, roughly 80% of which appear only once. Sequenced input: PBMCs. These receptors were obtained from a male donor in good health and CMV-seronegative. CDR3s include the opening cysteine and the closing phenylalanine or tryptophan. The D gene is left open where the match is weak. Expanded clones are given a class, and other clones once, few, many or no size at all.

TRBJ1-2 | - | TRBV5-6 | - | CASNMAPRNYGYTF | TGTGCCAGCAACATGGCCCCCAGGAACTATGGCTACACCTTC
TRBJ1-5 | TRBD1 | TRBV4-2 | - | CASSQGQGRDQPQHF | TGTGCCAGCAGCCAAGGACAGGGGAGGGATCAGCCCCAGCATTTT
TRBJ2-7 | - | TRBV4-3 | once | CASSQEAQQIYEQYF | TGCGCCAGCAGCCAAGAAGCTCAACAGATTTACGAGCAGTACTTC
TRBJ2-1 | - | TRBV4-2 | - | CASSRVGAVFYYNEQFF | TGTGCCAGCAGCCGGGTGGGAGCGGTCTTTTACTACAATGAGCAGTTCTTC
TRBJ2-2 | TRBD2 | TRBV5-6 | - | CASSSRGARGGLWGELFF | TGTGCCAGCAGCTCCCGTGGGGCTCGCGGGGGACTCTGGGGGGAGCTGTTTTTT
TRBJ1-1 | - | TRBV10-3 | - | CAISRTVFLNTEAFF | TGTGCCATCAGCCGGACAGTTTTCCTGAACACTGAAGCTTTCTTT
TRBJ1-3 | - | TRBV7-9 | - | CASSLQGNYSGNTIYF | TGTGCCAGCAGTTTACAGGGAAACTACTCTGGAAACACCATATATTTT
TRBJ2-3 | TRBD2 | TRBV7-9 | - | CASSLSRLAGALTDTQYF | TGTGCCAGCAGCTTATCTCGACTAGCGGGAGCCTTAACAGATACGCAGTATTTT
TRBJ1-4 | TRBD1 | TRBV9 | - | CASSVGTGGNEKLFF | TGTGCCAGCAGCGTCGGGACAGGGGGTAATGAAAAACTGTTTTTT
TRBJ1-5 | - | TRBV19 | once | CASSRAGLDNQPQHF | TGTGCCAGTAGTAGGGCGGGACTTGACAATCAGCCCCAGCATTTT
TRBJ1-2 | TRBD1 | TRBV7-9 | - | CASSLYPGGYGYTF | TGTGCCAGCAGCTTGTATCCAGGGGGCTATGGCTACACCTTC
TRBJ1-5 | TRBD1 | TRBV6-5 | - | CASRPGQTNQPQHF | TGTGCCAGCAGGCCGGGACAGACAAATCAGCCCCAGCATTTT
TRBJ2-5 | - | TRBV30 | few | CAGYREPGETQYF | TGTGCCGGCTACAGGGAGCCGGGAGAGACCCAGTACTTC